The 9 T cell receptor beta chains reported below all come from one sample, sequenced in a study of chemoradiotherapy in HPV16-positive cancers. Using immunoSEQ multiplex PCR, the repertoire was profiled, and TCRdb retains in-frame clones only, with some absent. The table includes about 68,000 clones, approximately 91% detected once. Sequenced material: blood, taken from a patient who underwent chemoradiotherapy. These receptors came from a human donor with HPV-associated anogenital cancer.

The chain employs TRBV27 and TRBJ1-4; maybe TRBD1 (5 bases). CDR1 and CDR2 from the germline V gene are MNHEY and SMNVEV (reference sequence). Trimming shortened V by 6 bases and J by 1 base, and 9 bases separated the two germline ends. The CDR3 is made up of 14 amino acids. The CDR3 coding sequence is TGTGCCAGCAGCCGGGACCGAACTAATGAAAAACTGTTTTTT. Its translation is CASSRDRTNEKLFF.

The chain carries TRBV5-1 and TRBJ2-3; no clear D gene. The V end was cut by 1 base, the J end by 0 bases, with 6 bases between. CDR3 size: 14 residues. CDR1 SGHRS and CDR2 YFSETQ come from the germline V gene. The CDR3 loop reads CASSLYGSTDTQYF. CDR3 DNA: TGCGCCAGCAGCTTGTACGGGAGCACAGATACGCAGTATTTT.

The V call is TRBV29-1, the J call TRBJ2-6; D may be TRBD2 (5 bases). This CDR3 spans 13 amino acids. Germline V CDR1 and CDR2: SQVTM, ANQGSEA. V lost 6 bases to trimming and J lost 1 base, with 7 bases between them. This CDR3 is CSVRESGANVLTF. CDR3 DNA sequence: TGCAGCGTCCGGGAATCTGGGGCCAACGTCCTGACTTTC.

The chain's CDR3 is CASSEDRPSSYEQYF. CDR3 coding DNA: TGTGCCAGCAGTGAGGACAGGCCCAGCTCCTACGAGCAGTACTTC. The V gene is TRBV2, the J gene TRBJ2-7; TRBD1 matches 7 bases. The V gene end was trimmed by 3 bases and the J gene end by 0 bases; junction bases not matched to a gene: 5. CDR1 SNHLY and CDR2 FYNNEI come from the germline V gene. The CDR3 is made up of 15 amino acids.

The chain couples TRBV20-1 to TRBJ2-7; possible D gene TRBD1, 6 bases. Trimming pared 4 bases from V and 8 bases from J, leaving 12 bases between. The CDR3 extends over 11 amino acids. Germline V gene data show CDR1 as DFQATT and CDR2 as SNEGSKA (reference sequence). CDR3 amino acids: CSAIRTDQQYF. The CDR3, as DNA: TGCAGTGCTATACGGACAGATCAGCAGTACTTC.

This chain joins TRBV5-1 and TRBJ2-2, with D perhaps TRBD1 (6 bases). CDR3 size: 15 residues. CDR1 SGHRS and CDR2 YFSETQ come from the germline V gene. The V gene lost 0 bases and the J gene lost 8 bases, with 14 bases spanning the gap. The CDR3 DNA reads TGCGCCAGCAGCTTGGCTCAGGGGACGATGGGGGAGCTGTTTTTT. As protein: CASSLAQGTMGELFF.

The rearrangement uses TRBV28 and TRBJ2-7; TRBD1 aligns across 9 bases. Germline V lookup: CDR1 MDHEN, CDR2 SYDVKM. The V and J ends lost 5 bases and 3 bases, in that order; junction bases with no gene match: 5. The CDR3 consists of 14 residues. The chain's CDR3 is CASSPTGGLYEQYF. The CDR3 DNA reads as TGTGCCAGCAGTCCGACAGGGGGTCTCTACGAGCAGTACTTC.

This chain's CDR3 is CASSEYAGNTEAFF. Here the CDR3 DNA reads TGTGCCAGCAGTGAATATGCGGGGAACACTGAAGCTTTCTTT. V and J are TRBV2 and TRBJ1-1; D is undetermined. Germline lookup yields CDR1 SNHLY and CDR2 FYNNEI. The length of the CDR3 is 14 residues. V was shortened by 2 bases and J by 1 base, with 8 bases between the two germline ends.

CDR3 protein: CASAGERAKLFF. In nucleotides, the CDR3 is TGTGCCTCCGCGGGGGAACGGGCAAAACTGTTTTTT. The chain uses TRBV10-3 and TRBJ1-4; a possible D gene is TRBD1 (5 bases). The CDR3 consists of 12 residues. V lost 11 bases to trimming and J lost 10 bases, with 17 bases between them. Germline loops: CDR1 ENHRY, CDR2 SYGVKD.